One sample yielded the 8 T cell receptor beta chains listed below, sequenced in a study of T cell responses to AZD1222 COVID-19 vaccine. Using immunoSEQ multiplex PCR, the repertoire was profiled, and TCRdb retains in-frame clones only, with some absent. The repertoire includes some 130,000 clones, approximately 88% of them detected once, and under 9% sits in the top ten. The specimen comprised peripheral blood, sampled on day 0 of AZD1222 vaccination. Every receptor here comes from an adult in good health.

V and J are TRBV9 and TRBJ1-5, with 9 bases that match TRBD1. Germline V CDR1 and CDR2: SGDLS, YYNGEE. CDR3 length: 14 amino acids. Trimming at V came to 4 bases and at J to 6 bases, leaving 5 bases not matched to a gene. CDR3 protein: CASSRDRVTQPQHF. The CDR3 DNA reads TGTGCCAGCAGCCGGGACAGGGTAACTCAGCCCCAGCATTTT.

Comment on this clone: The junction does not match germline at one end; this may be a read error. CDR3 residues: CASSVGQGYLSSEQYF. CDR3 bases: TGTGCCAGCAGCGTCGGACAGGGCTATCTCTCCTCCGAGCAGTACTTC. This chain connects TRBV7-9 to TRBJ2-7; 8 bases map to TRBD1. This CDR3 has 16 residues. Germline V lookup: CDR1 SEHNR, CDR2 FQNEAQ (reference sequence).

The chain joins TRBV28 to TRBJ1-2, with D unresolved. The V gene lost 5 bases and the J gene lost 8 bases, with 12 bases spanning the gap. CDR1 and CDR2 (germline): MDHEN, SYDVKM. The CDR3 spans 12 residues. The CDR3 nucleotides read TGTGCCAGCAGTCCCGACGGGTTGGGCTACACCTTC. As protein: CASSPDGLGYTF.

The chain is built from TRBV7-8 and TRBJ2-3; D is uncertain. V was cut by 5 bases and J by 6 bases, with 12 bases left in between. This CDR3 is built from 13 residues. Germline values: CDR1 SGHVS, CDR2 FQNEAQ. The CDR3 nucleotides are TGTGCCAGCAGCGCAACGGAACACGATACGCAGTATTTT. Protein: CASSATEHDTQYF.

For the CDR3, the DNA is TGTGCCAGCAGTCCCGGGAGGGGTGTGTACGAGCAGTACTTC. The encoded protein is CASSPGRGVYEQYF. The chain couples TRBV11-2 to TRBJ2-7, with 8 bases identical to TRBD2. J lost 4 bases, V lost 6 bases, and 8 bases had no gene match. CDR1 SGHAT and CDR2 FQNNGV come from the germline V gene. This CDR3 comprises 14 residues.

This chain uses TRBV9 with TRBJ2-4; 8 bases line up with TRBD1. CDR3 length: 15 residues. J was trimmed by 7 bases and V by 4 bases; bases with no gene match: 10. Germline lookup yields CDR1 SGDLS and CDR2 YYNGEE. The CDR3 DNA is TGTGCCAGCAGCCCCACGACAGGGGCATATAACATTCAGTACTTC. Translating it yields CASSPTTGAYNIQYF.

The chain carries TRBV19 and TRBJ2-7; 7 bases align to TRBD2. CDR1 and CDR2 from the germline V gene are LNHDA and SQIVND (reference sequence). This CDR3 contains 13 residues. V trimming: 4 bases; J trimming: 5 bases; junction bases outside the gene matches: 5. The CDR3 loop reads CASSTSGGDEQYF. The CDR3 nucleotides are TGTGCCAGTAGTACCTCGGGAGGCGACGAGCAGTACTTC.

V gene TRBV27 combines with J gene TRBJ1-5; weak D call: TRBD1 (5 bases). The length of the CDR3 is 14 residues. V gave up 2 bases and J gave up 3 bases, with 8 bases separating them. Germline values: CDR1 MNHEY, CDR2 SMNVEV (reference sequence). In DNA, the CDR3 is TGTGCCAGCAGTTTAAGACAGCCCAATCAGCCCCAGCATTTT. Protein sequence: CASSLRQPNQPQHF.